The clone carrying this T cell receptor beta chain occurred a few times. Its antigen remains unidentified. TCR beta CDR3 region amplification was performed from RNA transcripts. TCR CDR3 regions were first amplified by RT-PCR with HTBI primers. TCRdb reprocessed the multiplex PCR reads via MiXCR and lists one record per CDR3 protein. Altogether under 700,000 distinct CDR3 sequences are present, just over 45% being singletons, with the ten largest covering 8% to 8.5%. Germline lookup yields CDR1 ENHRY and CDR2 SYGVKD. Trimming pared 0 bases from V and 2 bases from J, leaving 10 bases between. The CDR3 covers 15 residues. This specimen comes from a study of T cells in Graves' hyperthyroidism and ophthalmopathy. Study-wide results and caveats: Researchers found most expanded thyroid clonotypes above 0.001 in blood as well.

Clinicians diagnosed patients from clinical symptoms, serum thyroxine and TRAb, thyroid ultrasound and orbital computed tomography. This receptor was obtained from a woman aged 18-35 years with Graves' hyperthyroidism. J is TRBJ2-5 and V is TRBV10-3; D unclear. Material for sequencing was peripheral blood or thyroid tissue (not recorded which). CDR3 loop: CAISESGTVQETQYF. CDR3 sequence (DNA): TGTGCCATCAGTGAGTCGGGAACTGTGCAAGAGACCCAGTACTTC.